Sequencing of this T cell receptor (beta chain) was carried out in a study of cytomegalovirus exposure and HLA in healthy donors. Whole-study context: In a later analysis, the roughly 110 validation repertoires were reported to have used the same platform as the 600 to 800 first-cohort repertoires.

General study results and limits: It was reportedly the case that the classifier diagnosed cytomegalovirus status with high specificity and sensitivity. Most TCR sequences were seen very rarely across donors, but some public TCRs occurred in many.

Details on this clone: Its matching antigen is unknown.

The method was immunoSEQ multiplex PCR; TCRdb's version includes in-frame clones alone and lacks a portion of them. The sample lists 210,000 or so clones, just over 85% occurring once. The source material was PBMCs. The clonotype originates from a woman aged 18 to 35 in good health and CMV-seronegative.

Here the CDR3 DNA reads TGTGCCAGCAGCTTGGGCGACAGGAAAGAGACCCAGTACTTC. As protein: CASSLGDRKETQYF. V gene TRBV11-2 combines with J gene TRBJ2-5; possibly TRBD1 for D (6 bases). The CDR3 contains 14 residues. V was trimmed by 3 bases and J by 3 bases, leaving 11 bases between them. Germline V gives CDR1 SGHAT, CDR2 FQNNGV.